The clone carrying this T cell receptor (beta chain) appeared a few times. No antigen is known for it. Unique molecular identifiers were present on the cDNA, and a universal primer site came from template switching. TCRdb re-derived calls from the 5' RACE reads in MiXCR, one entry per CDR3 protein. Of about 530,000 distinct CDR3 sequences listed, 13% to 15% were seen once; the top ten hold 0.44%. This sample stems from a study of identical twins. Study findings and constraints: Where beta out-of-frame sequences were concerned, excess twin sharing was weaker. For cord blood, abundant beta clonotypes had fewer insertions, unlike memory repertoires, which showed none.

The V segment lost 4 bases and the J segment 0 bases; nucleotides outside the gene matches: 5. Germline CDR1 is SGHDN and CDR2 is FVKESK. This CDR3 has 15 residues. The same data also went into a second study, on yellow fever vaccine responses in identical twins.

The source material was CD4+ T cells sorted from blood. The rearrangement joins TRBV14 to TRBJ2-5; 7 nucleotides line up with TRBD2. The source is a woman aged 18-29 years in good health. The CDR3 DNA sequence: TGTGCCAGCAGCCGAAGGGGAGGGGACCAAGAGACCCAGTACTTC. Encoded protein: CASSRRGGDQETQYF.